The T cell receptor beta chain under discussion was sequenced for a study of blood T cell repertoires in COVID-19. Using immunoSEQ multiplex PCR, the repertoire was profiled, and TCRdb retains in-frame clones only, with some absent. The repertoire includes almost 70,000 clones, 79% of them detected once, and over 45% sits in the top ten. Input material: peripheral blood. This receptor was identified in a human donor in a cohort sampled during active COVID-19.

CDR3 region: CASSAAGGGVTQYF. Here the CDR3 DNA reads TGCGCCAGCAGCGCCGCGGGGGGCGGGGTGACCCAGTACTTC. This chain connects TRBV5-1 to TRBJ2-5; 8 nucleotides align to TRBD2. V was pared by 4 bases and J by 7 bases, with 9 bases of the junction left unmatched. Per germline, CDR1 SGHRS and CDR2 YFSETQ. CDR3 length: 14 amino acids.